The present T cell receptor beta chain was sequenced within a study of blood T cell repertoires in COVID-19 (dated by TCRdb to about 2020). General notes on the study: Samples from collaborators originated in the United States, Italy and Spain and spanned both the acute and convalescent phases of COVID-19. The material from the prospective study consisted of cDNA or gDNA derived from T cells, B-cell-depleted T cells, or PBMCs. Deeply sampled blood TCRbeta repertoires from subjects exposed to, actively infected with, or recovered from COVID-19 were included in the dataset. The repertoires were released in a freely available public database intended as a resource for research on the immune response to SARS-CoV-2. The samples were drawn from the first 160 participants of the ongoing ImmuneRACE study and from some 1,300 subjects provided by 6 global collaborators. Sample metadata almost always included a de-identified subject ID, COVID-19 status, age in years and sex. HLA class I and class II types, where available, came from metadata supplied by the sample provider rather than from assay-based typing.

TCRbeta CDR3 regions were amplified from genomic DNA by means of the immunoSEQ Assay, a bias-controlled multiplex PCR. The authors' analysis ran thus. Within the assay, amplification of reference gene primers was used to estimate how many nucleated cells each sample contained. To quantify the absolute abundance of each unique TCRbeta CDR3 rearrangement, sequence reads were collapsed and filtered. For each sample, productive Simpson clonality was calculated as the square root of Simpson's diversity index over productive rearrangements. In TCRdb, the immuneACCESS table is reduced to in-frame sequences with V and J assigned. These tables do not hold every clone; where another copy was compared, an unresolved V gene accounts for under half, and the others remain unexplained. V, J and clone size reflect that table, while D and trimming were determined from the DNA. For this sample the table gives 60,000 to 95,000 clones, of which around two thirds were detected only once. The ten largest clones capture just over 2.5% of the sample.

Inclusive of the bounding cysteine and phenylalanine, the CDR3 is 13 residues long. Only CDR3 DNA remains: 39 bases, in frame from the first base. CDR1 and CDR2 (SNHLY, FYNNEI) derive from the germline V gene. V is reduced by 7 bases and J by 7 bases, leaving a spacing of 16 bases between them. The full study reports these points: Clinical and demographic metadata were provided uncurated, with the amount varying by source and participant.

A word on this clone: No antigen is known for it. No per-base quality is available; no much larger clone lies one base away.

The collaborating institutions used their own protocols to collect whole blood in K2EDTA tubes. For TCRbeta analysis, collaborators shipped samples as frozen whole blood, isolated PBMCs, or DNA extracted from either of those sample types. This receptor was identified in a human donor with acute or convalescent COVID-19. The donor label of this sample is uncertain. The chain is made from TRBV2 and TRBJ1-2, with the D gene not confidently named. Sequenced sample: peripheral blood. The DNA sequence is as follows: TGTGCCAGCACTTCAAACGGGGTCTCTGGCTACACCTTC. The encoded protein is CASTSNGVSGYTF.